This TCR beta chain appears in the sequencing data of a study of naive CD8 T cells in extremely preterm neonates. Study observations and caveats: Preterm neonate repertoires were significantly less rich by iChao1 than others. Preterm infants showed shorter CDR3s, fewer N additions and less trimming than older groups.

This clone was observed once. Its antigen is currently unknown. Sequencing used immunoSEQ multiplex PCR; TCRdb keeps in-frame clones, though not all of them. The sample has around 23,000 clones, approximately 90% seen once. Samples were taken at extremely preterm deliveries at about 23-27 weeks of gestation. Pregnancies with fetal demise, active maternal HSV infection or known maternal HIV were excluded. Trimming left V 0 bases short and J 2 bases short, with 8 bases between. This CDR3 is 15 amino acids long. CDR1 is MNHNS, CDR2 SASEGT, per germline. The clonotype originates from a boy who was born preterm. The chain combines TRBV6-1 with TRBJ1-3; tentatively, D is TRBD1 (5 bases). Sequenced: naive CD8+ T cells from cord blood. CDR3 DNA: TGTGCCAGCAGTGAAGCGGGCAGGGCTGGAAACACCATATATTTT. Its translation is CASSEAGRAGNTIYF.